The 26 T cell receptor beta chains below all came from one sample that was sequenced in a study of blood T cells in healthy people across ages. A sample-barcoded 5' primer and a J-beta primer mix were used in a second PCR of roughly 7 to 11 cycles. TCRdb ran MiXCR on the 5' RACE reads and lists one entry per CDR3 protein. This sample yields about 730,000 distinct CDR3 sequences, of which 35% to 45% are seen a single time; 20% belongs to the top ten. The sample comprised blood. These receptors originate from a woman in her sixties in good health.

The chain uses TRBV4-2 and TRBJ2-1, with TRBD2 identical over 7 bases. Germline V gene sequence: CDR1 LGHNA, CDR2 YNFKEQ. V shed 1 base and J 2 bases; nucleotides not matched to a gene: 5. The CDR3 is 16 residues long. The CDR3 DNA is TGTGCCAGCAGCCAAGGGGAAGGGAGGGCCTACAATGAGCAGTTCTTC. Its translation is CASSQGEGRAYNEQFF.

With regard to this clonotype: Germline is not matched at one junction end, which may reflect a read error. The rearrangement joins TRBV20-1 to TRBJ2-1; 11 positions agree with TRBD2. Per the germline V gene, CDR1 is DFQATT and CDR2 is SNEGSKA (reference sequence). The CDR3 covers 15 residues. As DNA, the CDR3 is TGCGGTGCTAGAGAACTAGCGGGGGTAGGAGATGAGCAGTTCTTC. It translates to CGARELAGVGDEQFF.

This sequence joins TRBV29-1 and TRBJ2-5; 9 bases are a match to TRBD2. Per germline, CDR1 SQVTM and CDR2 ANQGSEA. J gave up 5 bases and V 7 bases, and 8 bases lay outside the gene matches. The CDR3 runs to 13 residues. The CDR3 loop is CSAGGGGQETQYF. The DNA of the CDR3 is TGCAGCGCCGGCGGGGGGGGGCAGGAGACCCAGTACTTC.

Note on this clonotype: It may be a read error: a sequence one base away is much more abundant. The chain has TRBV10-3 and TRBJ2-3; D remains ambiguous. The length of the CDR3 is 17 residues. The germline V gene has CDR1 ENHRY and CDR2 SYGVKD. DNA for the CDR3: TGTGCCATCGGTGACCCTGGTAAAAGTGAAGGCCCAGATACGCAGTATTTT. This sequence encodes CAIGDPGKSEGPDTQYF.

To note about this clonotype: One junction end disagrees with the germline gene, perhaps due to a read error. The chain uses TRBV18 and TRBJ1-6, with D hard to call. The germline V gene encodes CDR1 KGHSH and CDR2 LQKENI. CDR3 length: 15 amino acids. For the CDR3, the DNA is TGTGCCAGCTCACGGGCCACAGCTGATAATTCTCCCCTCCACTTT. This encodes CASSRATADNSPLHF.

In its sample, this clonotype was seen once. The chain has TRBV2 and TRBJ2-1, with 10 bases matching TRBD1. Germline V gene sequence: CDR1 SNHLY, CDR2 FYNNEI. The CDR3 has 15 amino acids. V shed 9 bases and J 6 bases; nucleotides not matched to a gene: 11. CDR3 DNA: TGTGCCAGGTCGGGGGGACAGGGGTTAGGCAATGAGCAGTTCTTC. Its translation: CARSGGQGLGNEQFF.

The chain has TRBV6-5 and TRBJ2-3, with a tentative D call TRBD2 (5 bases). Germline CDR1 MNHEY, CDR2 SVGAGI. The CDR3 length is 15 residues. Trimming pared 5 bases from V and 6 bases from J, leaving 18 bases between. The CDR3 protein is CASSRSGVGADTQYF. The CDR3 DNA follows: TGTGCCAGCAGTCGCAGTGGGGTGGGAGCGGATACGCAGTATTTT.

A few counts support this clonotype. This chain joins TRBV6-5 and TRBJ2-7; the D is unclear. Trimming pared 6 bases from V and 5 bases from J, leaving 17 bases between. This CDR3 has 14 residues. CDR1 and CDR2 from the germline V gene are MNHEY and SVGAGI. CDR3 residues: CASSIFESGDEQYF. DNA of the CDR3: TGTGCCAGCAGCATCTTTGAGAGTGGGGACGAGCAGTACTTC.

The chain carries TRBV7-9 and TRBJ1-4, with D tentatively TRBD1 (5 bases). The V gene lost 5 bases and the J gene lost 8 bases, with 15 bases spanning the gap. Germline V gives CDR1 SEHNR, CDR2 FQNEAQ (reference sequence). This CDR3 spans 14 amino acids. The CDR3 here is CASSPGPQMEKLFF. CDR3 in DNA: TGTGCCAGCAGCCCGGGACCACAGATGGAAAAACTGTTTTTT.

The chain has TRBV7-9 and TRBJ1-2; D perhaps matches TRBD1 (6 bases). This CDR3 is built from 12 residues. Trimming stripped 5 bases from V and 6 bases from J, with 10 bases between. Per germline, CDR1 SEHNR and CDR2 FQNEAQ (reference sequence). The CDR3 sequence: CASSNRQDGYTF. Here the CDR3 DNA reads TGTGCCAGCAGCAATCGACAGGATGGCTACACCTTC.

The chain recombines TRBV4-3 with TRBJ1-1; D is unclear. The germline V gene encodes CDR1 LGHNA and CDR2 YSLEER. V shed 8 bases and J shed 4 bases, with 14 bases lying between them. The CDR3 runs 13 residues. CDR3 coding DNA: TGCGCCAGCGGTTACGAGGGCAGCACTGAAGCTTTCTTT. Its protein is CASGYEGSTEAFF.

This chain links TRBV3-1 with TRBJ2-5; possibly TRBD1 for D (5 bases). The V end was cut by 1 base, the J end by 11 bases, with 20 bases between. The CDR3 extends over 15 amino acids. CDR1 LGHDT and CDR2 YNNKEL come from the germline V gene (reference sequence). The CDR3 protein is CASSQAYLTVNEQYF. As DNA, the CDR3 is TGTGCCAGCAGCCAAGCTTATCTGACAGTGAATGAGCAGTACTTC.

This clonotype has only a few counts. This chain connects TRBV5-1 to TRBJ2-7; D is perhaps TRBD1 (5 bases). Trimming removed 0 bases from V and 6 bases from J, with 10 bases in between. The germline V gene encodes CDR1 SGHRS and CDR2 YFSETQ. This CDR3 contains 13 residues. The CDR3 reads CASSLGGTFEQYF. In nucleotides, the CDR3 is TGCGCCAGCAGCTTGGGGGGCACCTTCGAGCAGTACTTC.

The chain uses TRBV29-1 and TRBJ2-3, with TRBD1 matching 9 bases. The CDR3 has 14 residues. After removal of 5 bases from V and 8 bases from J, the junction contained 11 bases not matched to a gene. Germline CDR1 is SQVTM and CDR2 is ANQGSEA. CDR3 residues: CSVKRDRVVSTQYF. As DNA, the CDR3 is TGCAGCGTTAAAAGGGACAGGGTAGTTAGTACGCAGTATTTT.

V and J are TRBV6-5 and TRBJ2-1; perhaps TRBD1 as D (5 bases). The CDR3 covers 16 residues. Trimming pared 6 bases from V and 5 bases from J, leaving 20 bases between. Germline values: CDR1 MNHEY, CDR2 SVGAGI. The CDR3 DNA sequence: TGTGCCAGCAGCCCCCCCCAGGGTCAAACGAACAATGAGCAGTTCTTC. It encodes CASSPPQGQTNNEQFF.

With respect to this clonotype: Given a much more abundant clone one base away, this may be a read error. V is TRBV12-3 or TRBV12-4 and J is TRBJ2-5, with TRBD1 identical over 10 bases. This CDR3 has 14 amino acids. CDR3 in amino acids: CASSLVGTGEEQYF. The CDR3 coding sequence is TGTGCCAGCAGCTTAGTTGGGACAGGGGAAGAGCAGTACTTC.

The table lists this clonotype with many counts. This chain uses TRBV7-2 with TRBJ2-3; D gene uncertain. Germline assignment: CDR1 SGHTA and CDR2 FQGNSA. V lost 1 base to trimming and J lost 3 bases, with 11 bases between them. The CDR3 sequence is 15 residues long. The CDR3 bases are TGTGCCAGCAGCTTAGAACCCCGGCGGACAGATACGCAGTATTTT. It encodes CASSLEPRRTDTQYF.

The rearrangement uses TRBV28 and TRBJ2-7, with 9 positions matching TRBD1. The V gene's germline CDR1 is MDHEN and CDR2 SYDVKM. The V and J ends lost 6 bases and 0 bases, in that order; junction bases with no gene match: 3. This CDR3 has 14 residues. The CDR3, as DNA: TGTGCCAGCAGCGGACAGGGGAACTCCTACGAGCAGTACTTC. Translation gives CASSGQGNSYEQYF.

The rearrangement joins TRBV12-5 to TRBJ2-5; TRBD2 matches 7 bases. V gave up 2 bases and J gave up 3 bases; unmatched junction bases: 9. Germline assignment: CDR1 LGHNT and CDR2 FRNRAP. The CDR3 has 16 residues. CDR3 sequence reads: CASGLTGEREEETQYF. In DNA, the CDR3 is TGTGCTAGTGGTTTGACGGGGGAGCGGGAAGAAGAGACCCAGTACTTC.

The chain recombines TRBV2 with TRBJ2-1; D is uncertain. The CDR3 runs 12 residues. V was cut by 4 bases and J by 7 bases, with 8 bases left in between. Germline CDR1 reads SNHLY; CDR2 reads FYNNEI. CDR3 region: CASSASRNEQFF. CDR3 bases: TGTGCCAGCAGTGCGAGTAGAAATGAGCAGTTCTTC.

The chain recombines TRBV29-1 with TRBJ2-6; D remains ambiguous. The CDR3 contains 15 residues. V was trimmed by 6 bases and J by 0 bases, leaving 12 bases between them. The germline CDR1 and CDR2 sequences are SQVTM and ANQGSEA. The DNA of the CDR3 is TGCAGCGTAGATGGTATGTTCTCTGGGGCCAACGTCCTGACTTTC. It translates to CSVDGMFSGANVLTF.

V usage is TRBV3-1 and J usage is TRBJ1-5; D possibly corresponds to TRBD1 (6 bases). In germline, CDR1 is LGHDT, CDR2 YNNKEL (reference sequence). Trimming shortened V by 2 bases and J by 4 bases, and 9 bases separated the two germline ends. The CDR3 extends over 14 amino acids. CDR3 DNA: TGTGCCAGCAGCCAAATGGACAGAAATCAGCCCCAGCATTTT. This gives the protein CASSQMDRNQPQHF.

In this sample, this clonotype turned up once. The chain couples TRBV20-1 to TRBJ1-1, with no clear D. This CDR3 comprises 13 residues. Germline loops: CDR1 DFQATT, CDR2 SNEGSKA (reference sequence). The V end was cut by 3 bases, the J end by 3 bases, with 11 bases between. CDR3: CSASPQWDTEAFF. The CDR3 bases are TGCAGTGCTAGCCCTCAATGGGACACTGAAGCTTTCTTT.

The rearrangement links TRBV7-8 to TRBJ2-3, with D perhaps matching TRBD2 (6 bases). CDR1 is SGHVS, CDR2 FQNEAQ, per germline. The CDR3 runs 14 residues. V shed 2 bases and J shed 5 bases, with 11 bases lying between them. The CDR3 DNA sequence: TGTGCCAGCAGCTTACCCGGGACTCGAGATACGCAGTATTTT. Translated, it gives CASSLPGTRDTQYF.

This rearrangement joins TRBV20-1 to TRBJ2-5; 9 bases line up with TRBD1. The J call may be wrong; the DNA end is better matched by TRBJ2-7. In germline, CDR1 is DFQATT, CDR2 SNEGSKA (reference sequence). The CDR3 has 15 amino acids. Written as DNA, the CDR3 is TGCAGTGCTAGGTCAACACAGGGGGCAAGGTACGAGCAGTACTTC. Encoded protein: CSARSTQGARYEQYF.

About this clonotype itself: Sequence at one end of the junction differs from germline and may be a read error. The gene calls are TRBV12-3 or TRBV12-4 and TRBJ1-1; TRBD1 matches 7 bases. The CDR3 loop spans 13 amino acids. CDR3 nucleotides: TGTACCAGCAGTGGCGACAGGGACACTGAAGCTTTCTTT. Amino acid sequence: CTSSGDRDTEAFF.